The 6 T cell receptor beta chains reported below all come from one sample, sequenced in a study of blood T cells in healthy people across ages. A second PCR of roughly 7 to 11 cycles used a sample-barcoded 5' primer and a J-beta primer mix. TCRdb called the 5' RACE reads again in MiXCR, with one record for every CDR3 protein. The table shows nearly 800,000 distinct CDR3 sequences, with around a quarter occurring only once. These data are also associated with another study on T cells of mothers and their children.

Sequenced input: blood. These receptors were obtained from a boy younger than 18 in good health.

In the case of this clonotype: Germline is not matched at one junction end, which may reflect a read error. The chain uses TRBV3-1 and TRBJ1-2; D remains ambiguous. Germline CDR1 and CDR2: LGHDT and YNNKEL (reference sequence). The CDR3 sequence is 15 residues long. The CDR3 spells CASSQDLASNYGHTF. DNA of the CDR3: TGTGCCAGCAGCCAAGATCTGGCATCTAACTATGGCCACACCTTC.

The table lists this clonotype with a few counts. The chain links TRBV11-3 to TRBJ2-7; TRBD1 agrees at 10 bases. V trimming: 5 bases; J trimming: 2 bases; junction bases outside the gene matches: 6. CDR1 is SGHNT, CDR2 YENEEA, per germline. The CDR3 covers 15 residues. CDR3 sequence: CASSAGQGMAYEQYF. The CDR3 bases are TGTGCCAGCAGCGCGGGACAGGGGATGGCCTACGAGCAGTACTTC. Full variable domain (outside the CDR3, taken from reference TRBV11-3 and TRBJ2-7): EAGVVQSPRYKIIEKKQPVAFWCNPISGHNTLYWYLQNLGQGPELLIRYENEEAVDDSQLPKDRFSAERLKGVDSTLKIQPAELGDSAVYLCASSAGQGMAYEQYFGPGTRLTVT.

This clonotype was seen a single time. This chain links TRBV11-2 with TRBJ2-7, with D possibly matching TRBD2 (5 bases). The germline V and J ends were trimmed by 7 bases and 3 bases, with 25 bases remaining between them. Germline values: CDR1 SGHAT, CDR2 FQNNGV. The CDR3 totals 17 residues. CDR3 DNA: TGTGCCAGCACCATTAACGGGCAGACGGGAAGACTCTACGAGCAGTACTTC. It encodes CASTINGQTGRLYEQYF.

The chain's CDR3 is CASGGRHQETQYF. The CDR3, as DNA: TGTGCCAGCGGGGGGAGGCACCAAGAGACCCAGTACTTC. The genes are TRBV3-1 and TRBJ2-5, with a possible D match to TRBD2 (6 bases). V was cut by 8 bases and J by 0 bases, with 10 bases left in between. Germline V gives CDR1 LGHDT, CDR2 YNNKEL (reference sequence). CDR3 length equals 13 residues.

V is TRBV5-5 and J is TRBJ2-7, with D unresolved. Germline-derived CDR1 and CDR2 are SGHKS and YYEKEE (reference sequence). This CDR3 is 15 amino acids long. V was trimmed by 4 bases and J by 2 bases, leaving 16 bases between them. CDR3 in amino acids: CASSHHTASTYEQYF. CDR3 in DNA: TGTGCCAGCAGCCATCACACCGCTTCCACCTACGAGCAGTACTTC.

This sequence joins TRBV29-1 and TRBJ2-1; possible D gene TRBD1, 5 bases. Germline CDR1 SQVTM, CDR2 ANQGSEA. Trimming pared 0 bases from V and 8 bases from J, leaving 11 bases between. The length of the CDR3 is 13 residues. CDR3 protein: CSVEEAGWYEQFF. The CDR3 bases are TGCAGCGTTGAAGAGGCAGGGTGGTATGAGCAGTTCTTC.